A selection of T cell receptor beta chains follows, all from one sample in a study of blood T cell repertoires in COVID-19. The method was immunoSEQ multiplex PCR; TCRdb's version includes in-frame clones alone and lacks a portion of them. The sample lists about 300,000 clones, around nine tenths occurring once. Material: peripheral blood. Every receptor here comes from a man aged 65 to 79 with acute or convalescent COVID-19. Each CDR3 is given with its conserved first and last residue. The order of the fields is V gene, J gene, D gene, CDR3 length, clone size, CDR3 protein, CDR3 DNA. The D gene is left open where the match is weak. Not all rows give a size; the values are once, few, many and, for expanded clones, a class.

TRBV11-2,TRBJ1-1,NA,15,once,CASELNYGGHTEAFF,TGTGCCAGCGAACTGAATTACGGGGGGCACACTGAAGCTTTCTTT
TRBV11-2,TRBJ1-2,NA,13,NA,CASSKQVDYGYTF,TGTGCCAGCAGCAAACAGGTGGACTATGGCTACACCTTC
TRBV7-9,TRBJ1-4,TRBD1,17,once,CASSTSGTGGINEKLFF,TGTGCCAGCAGCACATCCGGGACAGGAGGAATTAATGAAAAACTGTTTTTT
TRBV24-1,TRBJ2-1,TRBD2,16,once,CATSDAGLAGGNEQFF,TGTGCCACCAGTGATGCCGGACTAGCGGGAGGGAATGAGCAGTTCTTC
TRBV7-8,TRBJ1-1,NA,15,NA,CASSLGGAGGTEAFF,TGTGCCAGCAGCCTAGGAGGTGCCGGGGGCACTGAAGCTTTCTTT
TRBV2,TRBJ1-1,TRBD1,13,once,CASLQGFVTEAFF,TGTGCCAGTCTACAGGGGTTCGTCACTGAAGCTTTCTTT
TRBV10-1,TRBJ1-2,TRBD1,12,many,CASRTGSYGYTF,TGCGCCAGCCGGACAGGGTCCTATGGCTACACCTTC
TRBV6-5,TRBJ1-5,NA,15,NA,CASSKQGANNQPQHF,TGTGCCAGCAGTAAACAGGGTGCCAACAATCAGCCCCAGCATTTT
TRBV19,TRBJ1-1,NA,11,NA,CASSAYTEAFF,TGTGCCAGTAGTGCGTACACTGAAGCTTTCTTT
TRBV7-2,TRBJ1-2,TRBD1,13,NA,CASRGQGHYGYTF,TGTGCCAGCAGGGGACAGGGCCACTATGGCTACACCTTC
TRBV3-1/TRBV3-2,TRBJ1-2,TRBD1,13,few,CASSQTGGYGYTF,TGTGCCAGCTCCCAAACAGGGGGGTATGGCTACACCTTC
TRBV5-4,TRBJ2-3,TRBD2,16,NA,CASSNLQRGGPDTQYF,TGTGCCAGCAGCAACCTTCAGCGGGGGGGCCCAGATACGCAGTATTTT
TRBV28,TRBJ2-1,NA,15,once,CASRTTARPAHEQFF,TGTGCCAGCAGGACAACAGCCCGCCCCGCCCATGAGCAGTTCTTC
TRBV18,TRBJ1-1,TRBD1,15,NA,CASVPGQGKDTEAFF,TGTGCCAGCGTCCCGGGACAGGGGAAAGACACTGAAGCTTTCTTT
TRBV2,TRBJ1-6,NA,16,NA,CASAERGGHYNSPLHF,TGTGCCAGCGCCGAAAGGGGGGGCCACTATAATTCACCCCTCCACTTT
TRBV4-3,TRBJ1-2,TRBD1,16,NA,CASSQFGTGEFDGYTF,TGCGCCAGCAGCCAATTCGGGACAGGGGAGTTCGATGGCTACACCTTC
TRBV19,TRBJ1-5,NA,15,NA,CASSIGVGGGQPQHF,TGTGCCAGTAGTATAGGAGTTGGGGGCGGTCAGCCCCAGCATTTT
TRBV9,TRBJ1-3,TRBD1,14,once,CASSVGDRSNTIYF,TGTGCCAGCAGCGTGGGGGACAGGTCTAACACCATATATTTT
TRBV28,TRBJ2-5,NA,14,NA,CASSPSGSKETQYF,TGTGCCAGCAGCCCCAGCGGAAGCAAAGAGACCCAGTACTTC
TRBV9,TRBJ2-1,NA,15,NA,CASSVSEGLLNEQFF,TGTGCCAGCAGCGTATCAGAGGGACTGCTCAATGAGCAGTTCTTC
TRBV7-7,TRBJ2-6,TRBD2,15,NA,CAVQREGSGANVLTF,TGTGCCGTCCAACGGGAGGGTTCTGGGGCCAACGTCCTGACTTTC
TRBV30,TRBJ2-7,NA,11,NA,CAWALSYEQYF,TGTGCCTGGGCACTCTCCTACGAGCAGTACTTC
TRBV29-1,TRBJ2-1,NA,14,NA,CSVERPNLMNEQFF,TGCAGCGTTGAACGCCCTAACCTCATGAATGAGCAGTTCTTC
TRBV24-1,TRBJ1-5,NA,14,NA,CATGGRDPYQPQHF,TGTGCCACCGGGGGCAGGGACCCTTATCAGCCCCAGCATTTT
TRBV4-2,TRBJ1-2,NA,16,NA,CASSQVSRAEEYGYTF,TGTGCCAGCAGCCAAGTTTCAAGGGCGGAGGAATATGGCTACACCTTC
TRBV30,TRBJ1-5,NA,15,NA,CAWSVQGYSNQPQHF,TGTGCCTGGAGTGTCCAGGGGTATAGCAATCAGCCCCAGCATTTT
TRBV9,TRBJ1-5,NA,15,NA,CASSLRLQGYQPQHF,TGTGCCAGCAGCCTTCGGCTTCAGGGGTATCAGCCCCAGCATTTT
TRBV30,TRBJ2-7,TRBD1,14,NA,CAWSATGGGDEQYF,TGTGCCTGGAGTGCGACAGGGGGAGGCGACGAGCAGTACTTC
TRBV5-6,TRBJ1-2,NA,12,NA,CASSSGNYGYTF,TGTGCCAGCAGCTCAGGAAACTATGGCTACACCTTC
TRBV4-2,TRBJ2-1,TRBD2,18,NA,CASSQDLVGAGGHMEQFF,TGTGCCAGCAGCCAAGATCTTGTCGGAGCGGGAGGCCATATGGAGCAGTTCTTC
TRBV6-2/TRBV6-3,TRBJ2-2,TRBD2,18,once,CASSFPTSGRGNTGELFF,TGTGCCAGCAGTTTTCCCACTAGCGGGAGAGGGAACACCGGGGAGCTGTTTTTT
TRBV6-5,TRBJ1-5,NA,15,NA,CASSYGGPGNQPQHF,TGTGCCAGCAGTTACGGGGGCCCGGGCAATCAGCCCCAGCATTTT
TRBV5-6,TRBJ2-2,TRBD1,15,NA,CASSHRGWDTGELFF,TGTGCCAGCAGCCACAGGGGGTGGGACACCGGGGAGCTGTTTTTT
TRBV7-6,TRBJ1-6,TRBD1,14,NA,CASSSQGADSPLHF,TGTGCCAGCAGCTCACAGGGGGCTGATTCACCCCTCCACTTT
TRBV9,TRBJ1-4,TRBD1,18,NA,CASNSGTGKGGANEKLFF,TGTGCCAGCAATTCCGGGACAGGTAAAGGTGGGGCTAATGAAAAACTGTTTTTT
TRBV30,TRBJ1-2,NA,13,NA,CAWSGTALDGYTF,TGTGCCTGGAGTGGGACAGCTCTCGATGGCTACACCTTC
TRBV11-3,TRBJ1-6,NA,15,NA,CASSSTGQTNSPLHF,TGTGCCAGCAGTTCGACAGGACAAACCAATTCACCCCTCCACTTT
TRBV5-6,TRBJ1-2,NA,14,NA,CASSSRQAVYGYTF,TGTGCCAGCAGCTCCCGACAGGCCGTCTATGGCTACACCTTC
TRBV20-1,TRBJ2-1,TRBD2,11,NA,CGPRDYSEQFF,TGCGGACCCAGGGACTACAGTGAGCAGTTCTTC
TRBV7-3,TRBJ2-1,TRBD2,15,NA,CASSPGLMIYNEQFF,TGTGCCAGCAGCCCGGGACTAATGATATACAATGAGCAGTTCTTC
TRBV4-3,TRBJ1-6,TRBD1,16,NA,CASSQEPTGHNSPLHF,TGCGCCAGCAGCCAAGAACCGACAGGGCATAATTCACCCCTCCACTTT
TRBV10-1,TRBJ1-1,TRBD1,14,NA,CASSPGGANTEAFF,TGCGCCAGCAGTCCAGGGGGCGCGAACACTGAAGCTTTCTTT